These 21 T cell receptor beta chains were all obtained from the same sample, sequenced in a study of cytomegalovirus exposure and HLA in healthy donors. In the PCR, 60 Vbeta and 13 Jbeta primers were used. Some clones are missing from TCRdb's copy, which holds only in-frame ones; the method was immunoSEQ multiplex PCR. The sample consists of approximately 160,000 clones, roughly three quarters of them appearing once. The sequencing input was PBMCs. The receptors stem from a male donor in good health and CMV-seropositive.

This clone was recorded only once. The rearrangement joins TRBV11-2 to TRBJ2-5; a weak D match, TRBD2 (6 bases). CDR1 and CDR2 (germline): SGHAT, FQNNGV. This CDR3 has 14 residues. Trimming removed 5 bases at V and 4 bases at J, with 14 bases between. For the CDR3, the DNA is TGTGCCAGCAGCACGCCGGGACTCACAGAGACCCAGTACTTC. This codes for CASSTPGLTETQYF.

The chain uses TRBV2 and TRBJ1-2; TRBD1 might be the D (5 bases). This CDR3 is 13 amino acids long. Germline V gives CDR1 SNHLY, CDR2 FYNNEI. V gave up 5 bases and J gave up 6 bases, with 13 bases separating them. The CDR3 nucleotides read TGTGCCAGCAGTTGGGGGGATGTTAATGGCTACACCTTC. It encodes CASSWGDVNGYTF.

The rearrangement uses TRBV6-6 and TRBJ2-7, with D possibly being TRBD1 (6 bases). The CDR3 sequence is 16 residues long. V was pared by 6 bases and J by 0 bases, with 18 bases between. Germline V gives CDR1 MNHNY, CDR2 SVGAGI (reference sequence). This CDR3 reads CASSDPPGVGSYEQYF. CDR3 bases: TGTGCCAGCAGCGACCCCCCAGGGGTGGGCTCCTACGAGCAGTACTTC.

V and J are TRBV11-2 and TRBJ2-1; a possible D gene is TRBD2 (6 bases). Germline CDR1 is SGHAT and CDR2 is FQNNGV. The V end was cut by 5 bases, the J end by 4 bases, with 27 bases between. CDR3 length: 19 residues. In nucleotides, the CDR3 is TGTGCCAGCAGCCAGACCCTGTCACCGAGGCGGGGCCGTTACAATGAGCAGTTCTTC. This sequence encodes CASSQTLSPRRGRYNEQFF.

The V gene is TRBV7-9, the J gene TRBJ1-4; D may be TRBD1 (5 bases). Looked up from germline, CDR1 is SEHNR and CDR2 is FQNEAQ (reference sequence). Deletions cut 5 bases from V and 7 bases from J, with 17 bases between. The CDR3 totals 15 residues. In DNA form, the CDR3 reads TGTGCCAGCAGCCCACGGGGGGAGTCGGGTGAAAAACTGTTTTTT. The encoded protein is CASSPRGESGEKLFF.

The chain couples TRBV18 to TRBJ2-4; 8 nucleotides match TRBD2. The CDR3 length is 16 residues. J lost 1 base, V lost 3 bases, and 5 bases had no gene match. Germline V lookup: CDR1 KGHSH, CDR2 LQKENI. CDR3 DNA: TGTGCCAGCTCACCTGGGACTAGACGGGCCAAAAACATTCAGTACTTC. Its protein is CASSPGTRRAKNIQYF.

V gene TRBV5-6 combines with J gene TRBJ1-2, with TRBD1 matching over 10 bases. The CDR3 runs 14 residues. Germline CDR1 reads SGHDT; CDR2 reads YYEEEE. Losses at the gene ends were 0 bases for V and 5 bases for J; bases not matched to a gene: 1. CDR3 in DNA: TGTGCCAGCAGCTTGGTGGACAGGGGGTATGGCTACACCTTC. As protein: CASSLVDRGYGYTF.

The chain uses TRBV29-1 and TRBJ2-7; TRBD1 is a possible D gene (6 bases). Per the germline V gene, CDR1 is SQVTM and CDR2 is ANQGSEA. The CDR3 runs to 13 residues. Trimming pared 3 bases from V and 0 bases from J, leaving 9 bases between. CDR3 region: CSVDWDNSYEQYF. Here the CDR3 DNA reads TGCAGCGTTGATTGGGACAACTCCTACGAGCAGTACTTC.

The chain uses TRBV14 and TRBJ2-2; D is perhaps TRBD2 (5 bases). The germline gives CDR1 SGHDN, CDR2 FVKESK. V was pared by 1 base and J by 0 bases, with 9 bases between. This CDR3 is 16 amino acids long. CDR3 DNA: TGTGCCAGCAGCCAAGTAGCGTTAGCGAACACCGGGGAGCTGTTTTTT. Protein sequence: CASSQVALANTGELFF. Together with reference TRBV14 and TRBJ2-2, the CDR3 gives the full variable domain: EAGVTQFPSHSVIEKGQTVTLRCDPISGHDNLYWYRRVMGKEIKFLLHFVKESKQDESGMPNNRFLAERTGGTYSTLKVQPAELEDSGVYFCASSQVALANTGELFFGEGSRLTVL.

V gene TRBV4-1 combines with J gene TRBJ1-1, with 9 nucleotides matching TRBD1. CDR3 length equals 20 residues. After removal of 3 bases from V and 0 bases from J, the junction contained 17 bases not matched to a gene. CDR1 and CDR2 (germline): MGHRA, YSYEKL. CDR3 amino acids: CASSQVGGGQGIWVNTEAFF. The CDR3 nucleotides are TGCGCCAGCAGCCAGGTTGGAGGGGGACAGGGAATTTGGGTGAACACTGAAGCTTTCTTT.

The CDR3 loop reads CASRLERGVDYEQYF. The CDR3 nucleotides read TGTGCCAGCAGACTAGAGCGGGGGGTAGACTACGAGCAGTACTTC. The chain uses TRBV5-6 and TRBJ2-7; 9 bases are a match to TRBD2. In germline, CDR1 is SGHDT, CDR2 YYEEEE. The CDR3 spans 15 residues. V gave up 5 bases and J gave up 3 bases; unmatched junction bases: 9. Full variable domain (outside the CDR3, taken from reference TRBV5-6 and TRBJ2-7): DAGVTQSPTHLIKTRGQQVTLRCSPKSGHDTVSWYQQALGQGPQFIFQYYEEEERQRGNFPDRFSGHQFPNYSSELNVNALLLGDSALYLCASRLERGVDYEQYFGPGTRLTVT.

This clone was observed once. The chain is built from TRBV4-1 and TRBJ1-6; D may be TRBD1 (6 bases). The germline V gene encodes CDR1 MGHRA and CDR2 YSYEKL. This CDR3 is built from 17 residues. Deletions cut 4 bases from V and 2 bases from J, with 15 bases between. The CDR3 bases are TGCGCCAGCAGCCCCCAGCAGGGGTCGGCCTATAATTCACCCCTCCACTTT. It is translated as CASSPQQGSAYNSPLHF.

This sequence joins TRBV2 and TRBJ2-1; TRBD1 matches 11 bases. Germline V gives CDR1 SNHLY, CDR2 FYNNEI. V trimming: 6 bases; J trimming: 3 bases; junction bases outside the gene matches: 7. This CDR3 has 16 residues. CDR3 nucleotide sequence: TGTGCCAGCAGGACGGACAGGGGGCGAGGCTACAATGAGCAGTTCTTC. Protein sequence: CASRTDRGRGYNEQFF.

The chain combines TRBV15 with TRBJ2-2, with a tentative D call TRBD2 (5 bases). The CDR3 has 15 residues. Trimming removed 5 bases at V and 0 bases at J, with 10 bases between. CDR1 and CDR2 (germline): LNHNV, YYDKDF (reference sequence). CDR3 DNA: TGTGCCACCAGCCGGGGATCCGCGAACACCGGGGAGCTGTTTTTT. Protein sequence: CATSRGSANTGELFF.

In its sample, this clone was seen once. The chain joins TRBV5-1 to TRBJ2-1; TRBD2 is a possible D gene (6 bases). The germline V gene encodes CDR1 SGHRS and CDR2 YFSETQ. The CDR3 loop spans 17 amino acids. Trimming cost V 4 bases and J 5 bases, with 22 bases left between them. CDR3 sequence: CASSQTGTLPTDNEQFF. The CDR3 nucleotides are TGCGCCAGCAGCCAGACCGGGACTCTTCCAACCGACAATGAGCAGTTCTTC.

The V gene is TRBV27, the J gene TRBJ2-7; TRBD1 matches at 7 bases. Germline V gives CDR1 MNHEY, CDR2 SMNVEV (reference sequence). V shed 11 bases and J 0 bases; nucleotides not matched to a gene: 10. The length of the CDR3 is 14 residues. The CDR3 bases are TGTGCCCGCACGCCACAGGGGTCCTCCTACGAGCAGTACTTC. Translated, it gives CARTPQGSSYEQYF.

This clone was seen a few times. The rearrangement links TRBV7-9 to TRBJ1-2, with D maybe TRBD1 (6 bases). There are 13 residues in the CDR3. Germline V gene lookup returns CDR1 SEHNR and CDR2 FQNEAQ (reference sequence). With 3 bases removed from V and 8 bases from J, the gap between germline ends came to 13 bases. CDR3 residues: CASSFGRGGGYTF. The CDR3 DNA follows: TGTGCCAGCAGCTTCGGCAGGGGCGGGGGCTACACCTTC.

The chain recombines TRBV4-1 with TRBJ1-5; no clear D gene. This CDR3 contains 15 residues. V was cut by 0 bases and J by 7 bases, with 13 bases left in between. The germline V gene encodes CDR1 MGHRA and CDR2 YSYEKL. The CDR3 DNA follows: TGCGCCAGCAGCCAAGATTTCGGTTTTAAGCAGCCCCAGCATTTT. Residues: CASSQDFGFKQPQHF.

The CDR3 loop reads CASKAPWTSGGFSPYNEQFF. The CDR3, as DNA: TGTGCCAGCAAAGCACCCTGGACTAGCGGGGGGTTTAGTCCCTACAATGAGCAGTTCTTC. The gene calls are TRBV27 and TRBJ2-1, with TRBD2 matching 14 bases. The ends lost 7 bases at V and 2 bases at J; junction bases unmatched: 16. CDR3 length: 20 amino acids. Germline V gene data show CDR1 as MNHEY and CDR2 as SMNVEV (reference sequence).

The chain uses TRBV18 and TRBJ2-7; TRBD1 agrees at 9 bases. This CDR3 is 14 amino acids long. CDR1 is KGHSH, CDR2 LQKENI, per germline. V lost 6 bases, J lost 2 bases, and 5 bases stayed unmatched. CDR3: CASSGQGNPYEQYF. The CDR3 DNA reads TGTGCCAGCTCTGGACAGGGGAATCCCTACGAGCAGTACTTC.

The rearrangement joins TRBV19 to TRBJ2-5, with 9 positions matching TRBD2. Germline V gene sequence: CDR1 LNHDA, CDR2 SQIVND (reference sequence). The J segment lost 2 bases and the V segment lost 6 bases, leaving 13 bases of the junction unmatched. The CDR3 is made up of 17 amino acids. CDR3 DNA: TGTGCCAGTAGAGATATCTTTTCCGCGGGGGGGCAAGAGACCCAGTACTTC. Its translation is CASRDIFSAGGQETQYF.